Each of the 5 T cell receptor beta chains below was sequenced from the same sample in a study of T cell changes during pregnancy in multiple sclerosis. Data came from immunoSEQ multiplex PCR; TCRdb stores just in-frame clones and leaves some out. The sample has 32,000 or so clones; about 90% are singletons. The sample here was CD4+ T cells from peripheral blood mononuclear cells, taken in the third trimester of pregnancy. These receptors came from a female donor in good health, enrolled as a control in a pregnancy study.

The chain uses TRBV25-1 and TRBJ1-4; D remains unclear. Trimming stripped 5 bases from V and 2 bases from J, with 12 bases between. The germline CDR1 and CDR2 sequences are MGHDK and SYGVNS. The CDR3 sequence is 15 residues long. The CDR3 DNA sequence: TGTGCCAGCAGTACTCCGGGGATGACTAATGAAAAACTGTTTTTT. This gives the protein CASSTPGMTNEKLFF.

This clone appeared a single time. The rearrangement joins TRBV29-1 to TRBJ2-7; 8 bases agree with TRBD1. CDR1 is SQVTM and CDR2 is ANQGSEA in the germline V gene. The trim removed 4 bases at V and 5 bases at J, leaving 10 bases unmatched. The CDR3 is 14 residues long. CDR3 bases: TGCAGCGTTGTCTGGACAGGGAGGATAAACGAGCAGTACTTC. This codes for CSVVWTGRINEQYF.

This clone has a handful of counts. CDR3 loop: CASSTSGGAGTDTQYF. The CDR3 nucleotides are TGTGCCAGCAGCACAAGCGGGGGGGCCGGTACAGATACGCAGTATTTT. The V and J genes are TRBV7-8 and TRBJ2-3, with TRBD2 matching 10 bases. Looked up from germline, CDR1 is SGHVS and CDR2 is FQNEAQ. V lost 5 bases, J lost 3 bases, and 8 bases stayed unmatched. The CDR3 runs 16 residues.

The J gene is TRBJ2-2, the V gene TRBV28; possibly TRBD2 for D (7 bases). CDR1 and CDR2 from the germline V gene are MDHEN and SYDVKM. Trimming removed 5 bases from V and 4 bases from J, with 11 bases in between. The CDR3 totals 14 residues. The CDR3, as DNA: TGTGCCAGCAGTCCTAGGGGGGGCACCGGGGAGCTGTTTTTT. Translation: CASSPRGGTGELFF.

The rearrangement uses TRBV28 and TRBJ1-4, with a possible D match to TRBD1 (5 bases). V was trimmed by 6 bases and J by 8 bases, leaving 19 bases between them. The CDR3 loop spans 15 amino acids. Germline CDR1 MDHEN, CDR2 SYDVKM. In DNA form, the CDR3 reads TGTGCCAGCAGCGGTTTTTGGGGCATGTTCGAAAAACTGTTTTTT. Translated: CASSGFWGMFEKLFF.